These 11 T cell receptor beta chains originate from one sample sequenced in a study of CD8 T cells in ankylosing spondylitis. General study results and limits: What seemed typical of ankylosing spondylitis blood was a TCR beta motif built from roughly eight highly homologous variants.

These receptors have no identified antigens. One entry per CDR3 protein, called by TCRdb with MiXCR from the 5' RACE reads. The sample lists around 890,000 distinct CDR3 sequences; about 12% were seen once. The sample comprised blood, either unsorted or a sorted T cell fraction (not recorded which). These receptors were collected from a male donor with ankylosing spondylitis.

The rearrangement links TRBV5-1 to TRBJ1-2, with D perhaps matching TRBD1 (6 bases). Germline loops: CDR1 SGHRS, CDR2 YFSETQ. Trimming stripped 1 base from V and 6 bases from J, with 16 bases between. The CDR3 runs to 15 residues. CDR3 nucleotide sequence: TGCGCCAGCAGCTTGAGGCCAAGGCCAGGGGATGGCTACACCTTC. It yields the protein CASSLRPRPGDGYTF.

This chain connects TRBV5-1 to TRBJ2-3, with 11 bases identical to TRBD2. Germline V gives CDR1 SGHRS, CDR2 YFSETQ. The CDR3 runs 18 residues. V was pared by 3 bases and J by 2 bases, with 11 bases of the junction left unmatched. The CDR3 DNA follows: TGCGCCAGCAGCTCCACGGGCGTAGCGGGGGGGTTCACAGATACGCAGTATTTT. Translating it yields CASSSTGVAGGFTDTQYF.

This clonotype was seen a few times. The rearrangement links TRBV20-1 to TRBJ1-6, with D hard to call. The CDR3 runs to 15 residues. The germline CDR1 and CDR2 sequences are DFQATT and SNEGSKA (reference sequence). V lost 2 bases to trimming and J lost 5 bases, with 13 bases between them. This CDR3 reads CSARPSGRDNSPLHF. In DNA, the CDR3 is TGCAGTGCTAGACCGTCTGGCAGAGATAATTCACCCCTCCACTTT.

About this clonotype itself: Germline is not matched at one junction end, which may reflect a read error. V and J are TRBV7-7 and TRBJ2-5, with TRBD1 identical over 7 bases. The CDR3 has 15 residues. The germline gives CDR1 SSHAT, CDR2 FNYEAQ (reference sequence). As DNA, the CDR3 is TGTGCTAGCAGCCTGACAGGGACCCTCTGGGAGACCCAGTACTTC. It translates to CASSLTGTLWETQYF.

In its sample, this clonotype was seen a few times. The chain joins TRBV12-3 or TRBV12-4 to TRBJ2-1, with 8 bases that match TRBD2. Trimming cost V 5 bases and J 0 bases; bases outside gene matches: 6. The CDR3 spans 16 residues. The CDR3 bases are TGTGCCAGCAGTACCCCCGGGGGGGACTCCTACAATGAGCAGTTCTTC. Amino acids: CASSTPGGDSYNEQFF.

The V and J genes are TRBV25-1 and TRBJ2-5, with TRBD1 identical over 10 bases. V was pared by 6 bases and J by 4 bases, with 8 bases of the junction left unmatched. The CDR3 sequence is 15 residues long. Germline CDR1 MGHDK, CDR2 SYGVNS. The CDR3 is CASRDPRTGGETQYF. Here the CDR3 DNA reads TGTGCCAGCAGGGACCCTCGGACAGGGGGAGAGACCCAGTACTTC.

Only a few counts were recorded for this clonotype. The CDR3 DNA is TGCGCCAGCAGCAGGGAGGGCCGTGTAGAGACCCAGTACTTC. As protein: CASSREGRVETQYF. The chain recombines TRBV5-1 with TRBJ2-5; 7 bases are shared with TRBD2. This CDR3 spans 14 amino acids. CDR1 SGHRS and CDR2 YFSETQ come from the germline V gene. Germline trimming cut 4 bases from V and 4 bases from J; bases unmatched to any gene: 7.

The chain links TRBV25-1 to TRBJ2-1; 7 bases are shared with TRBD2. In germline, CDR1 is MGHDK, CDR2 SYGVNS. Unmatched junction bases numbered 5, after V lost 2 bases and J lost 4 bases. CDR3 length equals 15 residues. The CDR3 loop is CASSETASGYNEQFF. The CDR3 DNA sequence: TGTGCCAGCAGTGAAACGGCTAGCGGATACAATGAGCAGTTCTTC.

This CDR3 reads CASVENSSNQPQHF. Written as DNA, the CDR3 is TGTGCCAGCGTAGAAAACTCTAGCAATCAGCCCCAGCATTTT. V usage is TRBV6-1 and J usage is TRBJ1-5; D ambiguous. The CDR3 is 14 residues long. In germline, CDR1 is MNHNS, CDR2 SASEGT. V dropped 8 bases and J dropped 0 bases, with 11 bases sitting between them.

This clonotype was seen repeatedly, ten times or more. This CDR3 is CASSIGDREEKLFF. As DNA, the CDR3 is TGTGCCAGCAGCATAGGGGACAGGGAGGAAAAACTGTTTTTT. V gene TRBV7-2 combines with J gene TRBJ1-4; 9 positions agree with TRBD1. Germline values: CDR1 SGHTA, CDR2 FQGNSA. CDR3 length: 14 amino acids. V shed 5 bases, J shed 8 bases, and the junction held 6 bases outside the gene matches.

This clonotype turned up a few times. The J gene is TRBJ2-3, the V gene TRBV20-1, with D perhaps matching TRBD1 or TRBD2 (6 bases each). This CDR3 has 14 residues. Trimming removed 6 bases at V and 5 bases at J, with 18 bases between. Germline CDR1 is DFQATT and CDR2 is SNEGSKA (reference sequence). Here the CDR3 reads CSAPKGGVGDTQYF. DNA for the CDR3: TGCAGTGCCCCGAAGGGGGGAGTGGGAGATACGCAGTATTTT.